The 3 T cell receptor beta chains reported below all come from one sample, sequenced in a study of neoadjuvant anti-PD-1 for oral cavity cancer. Method: immunoSEQ multiplex PCR; TCRdb's copy keeps in-frame clones and lacks some. The repertoire holds under 7,000 clones, about three fifths seen once, with around 7.7% in the top ten. Sequencing was performed on tumor tissue, taken before nivolumab (anti-PD-1) treatment. These receptor sequences come from a person between 40 and 80 years old with oral cavity squamous cell carcinoma.

The chain has TRBV7-3 and TRBJ2-2, with TRBD2 matching 13 bases. The germline V gene has CDR1 SGHTA and CDR2 FQGTGA. The ends lost 5 bases at V and 7 bases at J; junction bases unmatched: 13. This CDR3 has 18 amino acids. In DNA, the CDR3 is TGTGCCAGCAGCCGATCCCGGACTAGCGGGAGTGGAGACGGGGAGCTGTTTTTT. Translated: CASSRSRTSGSGDGELFF.

V gene TRBV9 combines with J gene TRBJ2-6; no definite D call. Germline assignment: CDR1 SGDLS and CDR2 YYNGEE. Trimming cost V 1 base and J 1 base, with 6 bases left between them. CDR3 size: 15 residues. DNA for the CDR3: TGTGCCAGCAGCGTAAAGTCTTCTGGGGCCAACGTCCTGACTTTC. It encodes CASSVKSSGANVLTF.

V and J are TRBV18 and TRBJ2-2; 8 bases map to TRBD2. Trimming took 8 bases from V and 7 from J; bases not matched to a gene: 12. CDR3 length: 15 residues. Germline CDR1 KGHSH, CDR2 LQKENI. The CDR3 region has the DNA TGTGCCAGCCCCAGTGAGCGGGGGCTAGGCGGGGAGCTGTTTTTT. Translating gives CASPSERGLGGELFF.